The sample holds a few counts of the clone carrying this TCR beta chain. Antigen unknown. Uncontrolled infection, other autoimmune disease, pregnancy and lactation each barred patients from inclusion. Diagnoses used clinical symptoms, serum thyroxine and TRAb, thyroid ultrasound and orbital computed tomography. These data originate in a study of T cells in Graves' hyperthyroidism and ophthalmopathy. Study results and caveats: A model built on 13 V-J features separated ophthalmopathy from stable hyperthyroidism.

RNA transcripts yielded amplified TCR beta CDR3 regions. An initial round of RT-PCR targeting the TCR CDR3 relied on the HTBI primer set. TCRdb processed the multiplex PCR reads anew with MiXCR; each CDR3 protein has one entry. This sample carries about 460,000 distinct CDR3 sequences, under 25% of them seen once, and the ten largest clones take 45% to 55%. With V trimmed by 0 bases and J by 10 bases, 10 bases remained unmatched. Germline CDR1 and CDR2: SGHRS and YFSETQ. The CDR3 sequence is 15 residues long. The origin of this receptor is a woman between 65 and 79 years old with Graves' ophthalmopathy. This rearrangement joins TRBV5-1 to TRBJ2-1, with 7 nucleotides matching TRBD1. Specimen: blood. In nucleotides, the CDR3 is TGCGCCAGCAGCTTGGGTCGTACAGGGGTAAGGGAGCAGTTCTTC. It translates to CASSLGRTGVREQFF.